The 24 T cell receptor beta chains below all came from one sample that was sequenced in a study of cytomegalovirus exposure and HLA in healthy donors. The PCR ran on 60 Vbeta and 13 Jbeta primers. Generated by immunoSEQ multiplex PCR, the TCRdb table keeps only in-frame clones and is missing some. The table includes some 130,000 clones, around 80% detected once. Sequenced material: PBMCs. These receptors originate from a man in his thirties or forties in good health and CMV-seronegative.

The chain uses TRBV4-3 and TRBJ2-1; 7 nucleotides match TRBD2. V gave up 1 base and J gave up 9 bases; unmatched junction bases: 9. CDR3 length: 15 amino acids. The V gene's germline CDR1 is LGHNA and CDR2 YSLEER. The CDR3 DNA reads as TGCGCCAGCAGCCAAGTGGCTAGCGGTTTAGGTGAGCAGTTCTTC. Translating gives CASSQVASGLGEQFF.

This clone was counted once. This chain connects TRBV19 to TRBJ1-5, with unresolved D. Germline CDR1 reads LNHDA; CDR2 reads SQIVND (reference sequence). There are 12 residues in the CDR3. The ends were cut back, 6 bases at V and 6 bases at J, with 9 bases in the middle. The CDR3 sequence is CASRTAGQPQHF. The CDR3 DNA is TGTGCCAGTAGAACGGCGGGTCAGCCCCAGCATTTT.

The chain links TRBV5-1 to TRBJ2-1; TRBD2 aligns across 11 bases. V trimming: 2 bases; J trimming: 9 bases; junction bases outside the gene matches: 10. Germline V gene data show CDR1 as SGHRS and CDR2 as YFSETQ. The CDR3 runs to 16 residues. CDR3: CASSLLMTSGAGEQFF. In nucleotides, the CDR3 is TGCGCCAGCAGCTTACTCATGACTAGCGGGGCGGGTGAGCAGTTCTTC.

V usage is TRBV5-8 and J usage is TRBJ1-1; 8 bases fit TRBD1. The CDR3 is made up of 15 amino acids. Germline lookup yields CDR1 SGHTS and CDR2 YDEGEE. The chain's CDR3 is CGFRDRIPGGTEAFF. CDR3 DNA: TGTGGCTTCCGGGACAGGATACCGGGAGGCACTGAAGCTTTCTTT.

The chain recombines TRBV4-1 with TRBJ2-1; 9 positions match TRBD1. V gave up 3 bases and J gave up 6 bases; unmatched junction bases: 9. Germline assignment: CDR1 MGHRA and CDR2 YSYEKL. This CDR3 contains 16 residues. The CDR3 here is CASSHPRDRVSNEQFF. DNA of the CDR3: TGCGCCAGCAGCCACCCCCGGGACAGGGTTAGCAATGAGCAGTTCTTC.

The CDR3 DNA is TGTGCCAGCAGACCTAGGACAGGGTGGGGGCAAGAGACCCAGTACTTC. Protein: CASRPRTGWGQETQYF. The chain uses TRBV25-1 and TRBJ2-5, with TRBD1 identical over 8 bases. J was trimmed by 2 bases and V by 6 bases; bases with no gene match: 11. The length of the CDR3 is 16 residues. Looked up from germline, CDR1 is MGHDK and CDR2 is SYGVNS.

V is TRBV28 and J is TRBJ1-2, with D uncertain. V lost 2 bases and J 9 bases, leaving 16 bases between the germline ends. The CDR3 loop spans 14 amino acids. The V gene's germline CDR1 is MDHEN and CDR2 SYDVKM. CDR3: CASSLPTREVSYTF. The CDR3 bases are TGTGCCAGCAGTTTACCGACAAGGGAGGTTAGCTACACCTTC.

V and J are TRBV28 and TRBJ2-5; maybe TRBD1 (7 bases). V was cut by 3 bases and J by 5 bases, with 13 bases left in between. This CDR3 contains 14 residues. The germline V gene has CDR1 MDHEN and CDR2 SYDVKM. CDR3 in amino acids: CASSLPQGRETQYF. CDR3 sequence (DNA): TGTGCCAGCAGTTTGCCACAGGGGAGGGAGACCCAGTACTTC.

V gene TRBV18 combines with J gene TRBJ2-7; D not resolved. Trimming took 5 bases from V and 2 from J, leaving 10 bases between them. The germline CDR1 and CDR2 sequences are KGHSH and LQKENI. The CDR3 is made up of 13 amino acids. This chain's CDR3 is CASSATATYEQYF. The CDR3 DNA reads TGTGCCAGCTCAGCGACTGCAACCTACGAGCAGTACTTC. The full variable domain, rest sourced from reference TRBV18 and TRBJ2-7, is NAGVMQNPRHLVRRRGQEARLRCSPMKGHSHVYWYRQLPEEGLKFMVYLQKENIIDESGMPKERFSAEFPKEGPSILRIQQVVRGDSAAYFCASSATATYEQYFGPGTRLTVT.

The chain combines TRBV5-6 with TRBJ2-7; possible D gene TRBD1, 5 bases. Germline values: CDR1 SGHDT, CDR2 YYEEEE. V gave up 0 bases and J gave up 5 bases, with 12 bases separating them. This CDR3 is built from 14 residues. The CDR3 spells CASSLVSWGHEQYF. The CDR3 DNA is TGTGCCAGCAGCTTGGTTAGCTGGGGCCACGAGCAGTACTTC.

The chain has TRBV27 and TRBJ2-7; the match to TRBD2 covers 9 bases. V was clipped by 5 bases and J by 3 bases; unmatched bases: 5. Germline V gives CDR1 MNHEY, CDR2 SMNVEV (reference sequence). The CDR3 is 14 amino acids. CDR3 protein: CASSLSGSHYEQYF. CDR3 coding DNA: TGTGCCAGCAGTCTTAGCGGGAGTCACTACGAGCAGTACTTC.

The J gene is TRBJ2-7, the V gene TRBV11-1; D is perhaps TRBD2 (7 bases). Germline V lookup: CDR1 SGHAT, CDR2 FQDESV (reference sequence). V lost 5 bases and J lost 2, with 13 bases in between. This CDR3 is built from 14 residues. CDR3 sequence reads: CASSPWEGAYEQYF. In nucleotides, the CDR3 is TGTGCCAGCAGCCCTTGGGAGGGGGCCTACGAGCAGTACTTC.

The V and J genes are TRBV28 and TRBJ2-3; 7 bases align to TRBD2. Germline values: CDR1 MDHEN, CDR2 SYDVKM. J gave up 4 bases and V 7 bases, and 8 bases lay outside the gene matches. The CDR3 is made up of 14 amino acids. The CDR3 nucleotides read TGTGCCAGCAACAGCGCGGGAGTCCCAGATACGCAGTATTTT. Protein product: CASNSAGVPDTQYF.

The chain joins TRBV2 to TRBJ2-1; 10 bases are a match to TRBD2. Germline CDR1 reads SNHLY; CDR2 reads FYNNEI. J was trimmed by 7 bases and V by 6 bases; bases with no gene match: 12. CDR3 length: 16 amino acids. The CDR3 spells CASRTLSGRASNEQFF. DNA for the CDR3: TGTGCCAGCAGGACCTTAAGCGGGAGGGCCTCGAATGAGCAGTTCTTC. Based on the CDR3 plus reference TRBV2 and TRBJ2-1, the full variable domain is EPEVTQTPSHQVTQMGQEVILRCVPISNHLYFYWYRQILGQKVEFLVSFYNNEISEKSEIFDDQFSVERPDGSNFTLKIRSTKLEDSAMYFCASRTLSGRASNEQFFGPGTRLTVL.

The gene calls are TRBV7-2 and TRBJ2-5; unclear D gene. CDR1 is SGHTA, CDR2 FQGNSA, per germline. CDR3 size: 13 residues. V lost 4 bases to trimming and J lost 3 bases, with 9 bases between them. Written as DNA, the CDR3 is TGTGCCAGCAGCTGGCGAGGAGAAGAGACCCAGTACTTC. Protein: CASSWRGEETQYF. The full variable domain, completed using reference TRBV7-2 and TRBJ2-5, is GAGVSQSPSNKVTEKGKDVELRCDPISGHTALYWYRQSLGQGLEFLIYFQGNSAPDKSGLPSDRFSAERTGGSVSTLTIQRTQQEDSAVYLCASSWRGEETQYFGPGTRLLVL.

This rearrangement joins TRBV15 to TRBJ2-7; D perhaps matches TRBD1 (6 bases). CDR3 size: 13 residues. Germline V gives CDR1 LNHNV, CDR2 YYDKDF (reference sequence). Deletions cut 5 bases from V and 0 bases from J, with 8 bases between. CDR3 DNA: TGTGCCACCAGCCTGGACAGCTCCTACGAGCAGTACTTC. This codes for CATSLDSSYEQYF.

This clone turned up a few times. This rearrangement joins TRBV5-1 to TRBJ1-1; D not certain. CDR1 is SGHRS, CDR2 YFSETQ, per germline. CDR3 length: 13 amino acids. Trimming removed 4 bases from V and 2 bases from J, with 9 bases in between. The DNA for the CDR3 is TGCGCCAGCAGCATTGTCTCCAACACTGAAGCTTTCTTT. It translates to CASSIVSNTEAFF.

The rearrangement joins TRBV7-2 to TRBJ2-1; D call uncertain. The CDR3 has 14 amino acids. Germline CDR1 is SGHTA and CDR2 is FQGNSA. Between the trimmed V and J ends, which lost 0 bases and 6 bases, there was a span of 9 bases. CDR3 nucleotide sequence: TGTGCCAGCAGCTTAGCGGGCCGCCTCAATGAGCAGTTCTTC. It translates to CASSLAGRLNEQFF.

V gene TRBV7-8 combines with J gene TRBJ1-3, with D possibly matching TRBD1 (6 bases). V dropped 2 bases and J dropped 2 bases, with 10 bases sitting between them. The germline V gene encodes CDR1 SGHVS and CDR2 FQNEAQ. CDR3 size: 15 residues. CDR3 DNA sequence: TGTGCCAGCAGCTTAAGGGGGTCCCCTGGAAACACCATATATTTT. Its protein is CASSLRGSPGNTIYF.

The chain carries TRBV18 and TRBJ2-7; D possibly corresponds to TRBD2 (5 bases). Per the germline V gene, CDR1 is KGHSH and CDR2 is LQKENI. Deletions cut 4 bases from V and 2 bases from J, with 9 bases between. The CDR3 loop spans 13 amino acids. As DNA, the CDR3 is TGTGCCAGCTCACAATCCGGGACCTACGAGCAGTACTTC. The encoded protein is CASSQSGTYEQYF.

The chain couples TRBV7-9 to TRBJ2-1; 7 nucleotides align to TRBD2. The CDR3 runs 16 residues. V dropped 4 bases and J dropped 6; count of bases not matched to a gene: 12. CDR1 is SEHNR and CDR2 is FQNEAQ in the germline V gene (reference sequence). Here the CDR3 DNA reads TGTGCCAGCAGCTCCCCGGGGGGACTATCTGGCAATGAGCAGTTCTTC. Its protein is CASSSPGGLSGNEQFF.

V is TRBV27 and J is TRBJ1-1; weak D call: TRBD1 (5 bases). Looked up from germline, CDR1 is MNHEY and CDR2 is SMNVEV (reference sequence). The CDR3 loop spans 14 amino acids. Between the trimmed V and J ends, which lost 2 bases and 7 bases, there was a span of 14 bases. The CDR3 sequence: CASSLTWRGGEAFF. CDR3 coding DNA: TGTGCCAGCAGTTTAACGTGGCGGGGCGGTGAAGCTTTCTTT.

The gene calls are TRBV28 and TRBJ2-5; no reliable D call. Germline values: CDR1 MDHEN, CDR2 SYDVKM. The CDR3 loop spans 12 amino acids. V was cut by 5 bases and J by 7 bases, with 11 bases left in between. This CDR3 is CASSTDFGTQYF. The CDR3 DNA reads TGTGCCAGCAGTACCGACTTCGGGACCCAGTACTTC.

CDR3 bases: TGTGCCAGCAGTTTGATCCAGGATACGCAGTATTTT. Translation: CASSLIQDTQYF. The chain combines TRBV28 with TRBJ2-3, with D unclear. The CDR3 totals 12 residues. V gave up 3 bases and J gave up 6 bases, with 7 bases separating them. CDR1 and CDR2 (germline): MDHEN, SYDVKM.